This TCR beta chain was captured by sequencing in a study of T cell responses to AZD1222 COVID-19 vaccine. Study-wide results and limits: Vaccine-associated CD4 TCRs spanned spike, dominant at 160-218 and 743-854. Nearly half of the spike-specific TCRs reportedly recognize variant regions that carry no mutations.

Note on this clone: Its antigen is currently unknown.

TCRdb keeps only in-frame clones here, not all; method: immunoSEQ multiplex PCR. Of more than 150,000 clones listed, approximately 90% were seen once; the top ten hold around 5.8%. Trimming stripped 2 bases from V and 2 bases from J, with 7 bases between. The CDR3 runs 13 residues. The V gene's germline CDR1 is MNHEY and CDR2 SVGAGI. The origin of this receptor is an adult in good health. Here the sequenced sample was peripheral blood, taken on day 0 of AZD1222 vaccination. The J gene is TRBJ2-7, the V gene TRBV6-5; the D is unclear. The DNA for the CDR3 is TGTGCCAGCAGTTACGGGCCAACCTACGAGCAGTACTTC. Translated: CASSYGPTYEQYF.